Following are 20 T cell receptor beta chains from one sample sequenced in a study of blood T cell repertoires in COVID-19. Only in-frame clones appear in the TCRdb table, and some are missing; sequencing was by immunoSEQ multiplex PCR. The table lists more than 200,000 clones, more than 70% of them singletons. The sample was peripheral blood. These receptors were obtained from a woman aged 55-70 years with acute or convalescent COVID-19.

This chain connects TRBV6-5 to TRBJ1-5; a weak D match, TRBD1 (5 bases). V lost 6 bases and J lost 3, with 15 bases in between. This CDR3 comprises 15 residues. Germline lookup yields CDR1 MNHEY and CDR2 SVGAGI. The CDR3, as DNA: TGTGCCAGCAGCCGGGACGGGGGGTTCAATCAGCCCCAGCATTTT. This gives the protein CASSRDGGFNQPQHF.

CDR3 sequence: CASSQRGGGASTQYF. The CDR3 DNA reads TGTGCCAGCAGCCAGAGGGGCGGGGGGGCCAGTACGCAGTATTTT. The gene calls are TRBV3-1 (or the pseudogene TRBV3-2) and TRBJ2-3; the match to TRBD2 covers 9 bases. Germline CDR1 and CDR2: LGHDT and YNNKEL (reference sequence). There are 15 residues in the CDR3. V was pared by 3 bases and J by 8 bases, with 9 bases of the junction left unmatched.

This chain joins TRBV11-2 and TRBJ2-5, with 14 positions matching TRBD2. The CDR3 loop spans 17 amino acids. The V gene's germline CDR1 is SGHAT and CDR2 FQNNGV. The V gene end was trimmed by 6 bases and the J gene end by 3 bases; junction bases not matched to a gene: 9. CDR3 nucleotides: TGTGCCAGCAGACACATGACTAGCGGGAGGGATGAAGAGACCCAGTACTTC. This sequence encodes CASRHMTSGRDEETQYF.

This chain joins TRBV9 and TRBJ1-2, with D hard to call. The CDR3 loop spans 15 amino acids. Trimming removed 0 bases at V and 4 bases at J, with 13 bases between. CDR1 is SGDLS, CDR2 YYNGEE, per germline. DNA for the CDR3: TGTGCCAGCAGCGTAGATCTAACCTACGCCTATGGCTACACCTTC. Translated, it gives CASSVDLTYAYGYTF.

The genes are TRBV9 and TRBJ1-2; TRBD1 matches at 7 bases. This CDR3 has 16 amino acids. Per germline, CDR1 SGDLS and CDR2 YYNGEE. The V gene end was trimmed by 2 bases and the J gene end by 4 bases; junction bases not matched to a gene: 11. The CDR3 here is CASSVSSQGPRYGYTF. The CDR3 nucleotides read TGTGCCAGCAGCGTTTCTTCACAGGGGCCCCGCTATGGCTACACCTTC.

V is TRBV25-1 and J is TRBJ1-1, with 8 nucleotides matching TRBD1. Per germline, CDR1 MGHDK and CDR2 SYGVNS. This CDR3 contains 15 residues. Germline trimming cut 5 bases from V and 5 bases from J; bases unmatched to any gene: 10. CDR3 residues: CASSPSQGAVTEAFF. In DNA, the CDR3 is TGTGCCAGCAGTCCTTCTCAGGGGGCAGTGACTGAAGCTTTCTTT.

This clone was recorded once. This chain uses TRBV19 with TRBJ1-2, with 7 bases aligning to TRBD1. The CDR3 runs to 15 residues. The trim removed 5 bases at V and 8 bases at J, leaving 14 bases unmatched. Germline values: CDR1 LNHDA, CDR2 SQIVND (reference sequence). This CDR3 reads CASSDEKRGLRGYTF. The CDR3 region has the DNA TGTGCCAGTAGTGATGAAAAGAGGGGGCTTAGAGGCTACACCTTC.

The genes are TRBV7-6 and TRBJ2-2, with TRBD1 matching over 11 bases. The length of the CDR3 is 16 residues. Per the germline V gene, CDR1 is SGHVS and CDR2 is FNYEAQ. The trim removed 4 bases at V and 7 bases at J, leaving 8 bases unmatched. The CDR3 here is CASSSGTGGLGGELFF. The CDR3 DNA follows: TGTGCCAGCAGCTCCGGGACAGGGGGTCTTGGCGGGGAGCTGTTTTTT.

The gene calls are TRBV2 and TRBJ2-7; 8 nucleotides agree with TRBD1. The junction had 18 bases not matched to a gene; V was cut back by 7 bases and J by 4 bases. This CDR3 is 17 amino acids long. The germline V gene encodes CDR1 SNHLY and CDR2 FYNNEI. The CDR3 is CASKEAAGQTGVYEQYF. The DNA for the CDR3 is TGTGCCAGCAAGGAGGCCGCCGGTCAGACAGGGGTATACGAGCAGTACTTC.

On this clone itself: No DNA is shown, since the ends of the CDR3 on it are uncertain; the CDR3 is the one TCRdb lists. The rearrangement uses TRBV21-1 and TRBJ2-1; the D call of TRBD2 is as the table states it, not checked on the DNA. TRBV21-1 is designated a pseudogene. The CDR3 spans 13 residues, counting both ends. This chain's CDR3 is CAGPWGVGNEQFF.

The chain has TRBV6-5 and TRBJ1-5; D remains ambiguous. Germline-derived CDR1 and CDR2 are MNHEY and SVGAGI. The V and J ends lost 4 bases and 7 bases respectively, with 11 bases between them. This CDR3 is built from 13 residues. The CDR3 bases are TGTGCCAGCAGTTCCCCCGGCGGCCAGCCCCAGCATTTT. It specifies CASSSPGGQPQHF.

The chain couples TRBV3-1 (or the pseudogene TRBV3-2) to TRBJ1-1, with 8 bases identical to TRBD1. The CDR3 totals 16 residues. V dropped 1 base and J dropped 1; count of bases not matched to a gene: 5. Germline V lookup: CDR1 LGHDT, CDR2 YNNKEL (reference sequence). In DNA, the CDR3 is TGTGCCAGCAGCCAAGGACAGGGGACAAAGAACACTGAAGCTTTCTTT. Protein sequence: CASSQGQGTKNTEAFF.

V is TRBV19 and J is TRBJ1-5, with D hard to call. With 6 bases removed from V and 0 bases from J, the gap between germline ends came to 12 bases. This CDR3 region has 15 residues. Germline V gene lookup returns CDR1 LNHDA and CDR2 SQIVND (reference sequence). CDR3 sequence: CASRGRMISNQPQHF. CDR3 nucleotides: TGTGCCAGTAGAGGGAGAATGATTAGCAATCAGCCCCAGCATTTT.

This clone has a single count. The chain links TRBV11-2 to TRBJ1-3; TRBD1 matches at 8 bases. CDR1 and CDR2 from the germline V gene are SGHAT and FQNNGV. J was trimmed by 0 bases and V by 5 bases; bases with no gene match: 6. CDR3 length: 16 residues. The CDR3 loop reads CASSTRTGSSGNTIYF. DNA for the CDR3: TGTGCCAGCAGCACCCGGACAGGGTCCTCTGGAAACACCATATATTTT.

V usage is TRBV7-7 and J usage is TRBJ2-2; weak D call: TRBD1 (5 bases). Between the trimmed V and J ends, which lost 8 bases and 6 bases, there was a span of 13 bases. There are 13 residues in the CDR3. CDR1 SSHAT and CDR2 FNYEAQ come from the germline V gene (reference sequence). The CDR3 DNA follows: TGTGCCAGCGGCGACCAGGGATCCGGGGAGCTGTTTTTT. Protein product: CASGDQGSGELFF.

The rearrangement links TRBV19 to TRBJ2-7; 9 bases fit TRBD1. There are 14 residues in the CDR3. Germline CDR1 and CDR2: LNHDA and SQIVND (reference sequence). V shed 7 bases, J shed 4 bases, and the junction held 8 bases outside the gene matches. DNA of the CDR3: TGTGCCAGTACAACCGGGACAGGGCCTTACGAGCAGTACTTC. Protein product: CASTTGTGPYEQYF.

This chain joins TRBV15 and TRBJ2-7, with 11 bases aligning to TRBD2. The CDR3 has 16 residues. Germline CDR1 is LNHNV and CDR2 is YYDKDF (reference sequence). V lost 0 bases and J lost 3; bases outside the gene matches: 4. The CDR3, as DNA: TGTGCCACCAGCAGAGAACTCACTAGCGGGAGCTACGAGCAGTACTTC. Amino acids: CATSRELTSGSYEQYF.

The chain links TRBV4-3 to TRBJ2-7; the match to TRBD1 covers 7 bases. CDR1 is LGHNA, CDR2 YSLEER, per germline. The CDR3 is 17 residues long. Trimming took 1 base from V and 2 from J; bases not matched to a gene: 11. CDR3 coding DNA: TGCGCCAGCAGCCAAGTGGTGACAGGGAATGAGGCCTACGAGCAGTACTTC. Encoded protein: CASSQVVTGNEAYEQYF.

The V call is TRBV7-2, the J call TRBJ2-7; perhaps TRBD1 as D (5 bases). The germline V gene has CDR1 SGHTA and CDR2 FQGNSA. Trimming pared 6 bases from V and 3 bases from J, leaving 15 bases between. The CDR3 is made up of 14 amino acids. The CDR3 here is CASSTQGRVYEQYF. The CDR3 DNA follows: TGTGCCAGCAGTACTCAGGGAAGGGTCTACGAGCAGTACTTC.

The chain employs TRBV5-6 and TRBJ1-1; 10 bases are a match to TRBD1. Germline V gene lookup returns CDR1 SGHDT and CDR2 YYEEEE. With 4 bases clipped from V and 4 bases from J, the junction kept 4 bases outside the gene matches. CDR3 length: 14 amino acids. The CDR3 loop reads CASSPGQGSTEAFF. The CDR3, as DNA: TGTGCCAGCAGCCCGGGACAGGGGAGCACTGAAGCTTTCTTT.